Here is one T cell receptor (beta chain) with its context. This table comes from immunoSEQ multiplex PCR, and its TCRdb copy is limited to in-frame clones, with some not included. The data show 110,000 to 150,000 clones, with about 94% seen just once and 1.8% held by the top ten. This sample is drawn from a study of cytomegalovirus exposure and HLA in healthy donors. This CDR3 has 17 residues. Trimming shortened V by 0 bases and J by 6 bases, and 20 bases separated the two germline ends. In germline, CDR1 is MGHRA, CDR2 YSYEKL. The gene calls are TRBV4-1 and TRBJ1-1, with D possibly TRBD1 on 6 matching bases. Sequenced input: PBMCs. The TCR sequence derives from a man between 18 and 29 years old in good health and CMV-seropositive. Written as DNA, the CDR3 is TGCGCCAGCAGCCAAGATAATTGGGGCAGGGGAAGGTCTGAAGCTTTCTTT. It specifies CASSQDNWGRGRSEAFF.